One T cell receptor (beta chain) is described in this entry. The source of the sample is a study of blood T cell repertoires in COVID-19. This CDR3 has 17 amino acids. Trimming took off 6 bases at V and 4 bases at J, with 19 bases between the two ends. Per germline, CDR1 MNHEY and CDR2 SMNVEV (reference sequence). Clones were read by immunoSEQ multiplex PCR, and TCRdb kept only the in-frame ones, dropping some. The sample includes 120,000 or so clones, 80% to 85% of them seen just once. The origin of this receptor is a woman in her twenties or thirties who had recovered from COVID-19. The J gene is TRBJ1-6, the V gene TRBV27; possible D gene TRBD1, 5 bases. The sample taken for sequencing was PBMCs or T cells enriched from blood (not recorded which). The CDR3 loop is CASRGRGGSRYNSPLHF. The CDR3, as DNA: TGTGCCAGCAGGGGGAGGGGTGGTTCCCGATATAATTCACCCCTCCACTTT.